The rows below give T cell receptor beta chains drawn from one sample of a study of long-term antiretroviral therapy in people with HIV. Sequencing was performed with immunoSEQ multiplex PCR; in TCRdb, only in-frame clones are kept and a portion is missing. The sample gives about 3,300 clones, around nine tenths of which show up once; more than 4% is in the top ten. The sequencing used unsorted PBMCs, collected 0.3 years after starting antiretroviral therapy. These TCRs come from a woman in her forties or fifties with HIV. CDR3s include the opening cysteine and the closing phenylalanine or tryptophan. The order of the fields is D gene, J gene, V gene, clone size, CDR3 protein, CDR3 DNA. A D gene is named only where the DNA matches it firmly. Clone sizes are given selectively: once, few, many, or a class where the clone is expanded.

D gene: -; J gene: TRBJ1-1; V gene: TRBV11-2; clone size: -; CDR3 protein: CASSPGGAAAFF; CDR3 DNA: TGTGCCAGCAGCCCCGGGGGCGCGGCAGCTTTCTTT
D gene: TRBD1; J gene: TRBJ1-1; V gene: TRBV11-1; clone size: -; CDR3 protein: CASSKQSWRQGAANTEAFF; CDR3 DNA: TGTGCCAGCAGCAAACAATCTTGGAGACAGGGGGCGGCGAACACTGAAGCTTTCTTT
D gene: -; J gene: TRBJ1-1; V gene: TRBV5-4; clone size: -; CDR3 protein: CASSLGIGYTNTEAFF; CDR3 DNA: TGTGCCAGCAGCTTGGGGATTGGTTACACCAACACTGAAGCTTTCTTT
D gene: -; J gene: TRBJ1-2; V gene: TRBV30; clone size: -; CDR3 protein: CAWSEGPYGYTF; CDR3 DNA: TGTGCCTGGAGTGAAGGTCCCTATGGCTACACCTTC
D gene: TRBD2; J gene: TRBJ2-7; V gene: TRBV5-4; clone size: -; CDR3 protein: CASSFGGAGGPYEQYF; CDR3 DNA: TGTGCCAGCAGCTTTGGCGGCGCGGGGGGACCGTACGAGCAGTACTTC
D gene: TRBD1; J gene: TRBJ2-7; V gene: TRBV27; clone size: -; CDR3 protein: CASSFRQGLGEQYF; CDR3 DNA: TGTGCCAGCAGTTTCCGACAGGGGCTGGGCGAGCAGTACTTC
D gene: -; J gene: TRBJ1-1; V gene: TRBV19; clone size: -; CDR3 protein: CASRRFGGTEAFF; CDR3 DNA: TGTGCCAGTAGGAGATTCGGGGGCACTGAAGCTTTCTTT
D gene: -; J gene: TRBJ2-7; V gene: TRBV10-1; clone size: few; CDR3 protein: CASPGTNSYEQYF; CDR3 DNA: TGCGCCAGCCCAGGGACCAATTCCTACGAGCAGTACTTC
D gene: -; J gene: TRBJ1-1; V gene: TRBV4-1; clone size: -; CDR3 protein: CASSPTLRTPMNTEAFF; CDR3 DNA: TGCGCCAGCAGCCCCACCCTCCGGACACCCATGAACACTGAAGCTTTCTTT
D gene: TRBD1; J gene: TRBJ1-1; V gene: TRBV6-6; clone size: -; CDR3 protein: CASSYQGGTEAFF; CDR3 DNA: TGTGCCAGCAGTTACCAGGGGGGCACTGAAGCTTTCTTT
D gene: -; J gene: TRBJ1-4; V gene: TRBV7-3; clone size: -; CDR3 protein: CASSTYPARDRATNEKLFF; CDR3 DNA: TGTGCCAGCAGTACATACCCCGCCAGGGACCGTGCAACTAATGAAAAACTGTTTTTT
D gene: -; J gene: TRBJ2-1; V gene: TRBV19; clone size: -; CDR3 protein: CASTGRNNEQFF; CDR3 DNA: TGTGCCAGTACAGGACGAAACAATGAGCAGTTCTTC